This TCR beta chain was sequenced during a study of early stage breast cancer tumors. From germline, CDR1 is MNHEY and CDR2 SVGAGI. The CDR3 has 12 residues. The ends were cut back, 2 bases at V and 6 bases at J, with 2 bases in the middle. The method was immunoSEQ multiplex PCR; TCRdb's version includes in-frame clones alone and lacks a portion of them. The sample lists about 15,000 clones, approximately 84% occurring once. The genes are TRBV6-5 and TRBJ1-6, with D unresolved. The specimen was normal breast tissue next to the tumor. The source of this sequence is a person aged 30 to 39 with breast cancer. CDR3 in amino acids: CASSYINSPLHF. CDR3 nucleotide sequence: TGTGCCAGCAGTTACATTAATTCACCCCTCCACTTT.